The TCR beta chain described here comes from a study of cytomegalovirus exposure and HLA in healthy donors. Germline assignment: CDR1 KGHSH and CDR2 LQKENI. This CDR3 is 14 amino acids long. V lost 2 bases to trimming and J lost 7 bases; unmatched junction nucleotides: 6. Use of 60 Vbeta and 13 Jbeta primers characterized the PCR. Repertoires were generated with immunoSEQ multiplex PCR, while TCRdb's copy carries only in-frame clones and drops some. The data show 120,000 or so clones, with approximately 78% seen just once and roughly 8.2% held by the top ten. As regards this clone: Antigen: not known.

Whole-study results and caveats: Data from an earlier analysis indicated that most TCR beta V segments were productive either about 90% or about 30% of the time. In a later analysis, common viral pathogens appeared linked to several of the most significant clusters. Later work found that TCR association rates differed between HLA loci; DRB1 had the most and HLA-C the fewest.

The chain links TRBV18 to TRBJ1-2, with 8 bases fitting TRBD1. Sequencing was performed on PBMCs. The receptor's source is a middle-aged woman in good health and CMV-seropositive. This CDR3 reads CASSPRGQEFGYTF. As DNA, the CDR3 is TGTGCCAGCTCACCAAGGGGACAGGAGTTTGGCTACACCTTC.